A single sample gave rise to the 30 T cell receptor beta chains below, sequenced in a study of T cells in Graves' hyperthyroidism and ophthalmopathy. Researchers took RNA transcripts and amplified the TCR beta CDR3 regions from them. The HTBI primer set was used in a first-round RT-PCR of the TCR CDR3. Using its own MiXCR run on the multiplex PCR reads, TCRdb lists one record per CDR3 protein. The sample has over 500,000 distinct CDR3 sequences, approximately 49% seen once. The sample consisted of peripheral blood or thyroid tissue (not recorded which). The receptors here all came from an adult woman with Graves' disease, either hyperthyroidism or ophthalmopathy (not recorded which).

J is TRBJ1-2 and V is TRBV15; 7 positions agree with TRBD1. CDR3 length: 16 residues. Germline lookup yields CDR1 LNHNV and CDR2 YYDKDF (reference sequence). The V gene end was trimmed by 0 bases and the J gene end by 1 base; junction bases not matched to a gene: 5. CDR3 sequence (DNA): TGTGCCACCAGCAGAGATCGCAGGGGGGTTAACTATGGCTACACCTTC. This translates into CATSRDRRGVNYGYTF.

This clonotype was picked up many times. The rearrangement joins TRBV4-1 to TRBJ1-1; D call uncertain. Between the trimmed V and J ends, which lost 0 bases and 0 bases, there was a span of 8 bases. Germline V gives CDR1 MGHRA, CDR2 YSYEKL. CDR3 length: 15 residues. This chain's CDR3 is CASSQEPGMNTEAFF. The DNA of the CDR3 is TGCGCCAGCAGCCAAGAGCCCGGGATGAACACTGAAGCTTTCTTT.

The CDR3 is CASSPIEGVETQYF. CDR3 coding DNA: TGTGCCAGTAGTCCAATTGAGGGCGTGGAGACCCAGTACTTC. V usage is TRBV19 and J usage is TRBJ2-5; TRBD2 is a possible D gene (5 bases). Looked up from germline, CDR1 is LNHDA and CDR2 is SQIVND (reference sequence). Trimming shortened V by 5 bases and J by 5 bases, and 15 bases separated the two germline ends. CDR3 length: 14 residues.

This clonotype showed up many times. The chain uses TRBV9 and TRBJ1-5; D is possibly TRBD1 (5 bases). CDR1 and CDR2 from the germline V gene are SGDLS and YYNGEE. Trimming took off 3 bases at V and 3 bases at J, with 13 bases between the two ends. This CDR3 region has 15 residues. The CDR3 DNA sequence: TGTGCCAGCAGCGCGGGGACCGCTCCCAATCAGCCCCAGCATTTT. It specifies CASSAGTAPNQPQHF.

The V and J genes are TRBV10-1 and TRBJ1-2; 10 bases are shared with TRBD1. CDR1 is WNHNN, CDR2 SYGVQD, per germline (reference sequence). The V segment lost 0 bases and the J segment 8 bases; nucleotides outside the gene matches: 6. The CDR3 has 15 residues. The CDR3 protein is CASSESKGQGIGYTF. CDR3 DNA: TGCGCCAGCAGTGAGTCCAAGGGACAGGGGATCGGCTACACCTTC.

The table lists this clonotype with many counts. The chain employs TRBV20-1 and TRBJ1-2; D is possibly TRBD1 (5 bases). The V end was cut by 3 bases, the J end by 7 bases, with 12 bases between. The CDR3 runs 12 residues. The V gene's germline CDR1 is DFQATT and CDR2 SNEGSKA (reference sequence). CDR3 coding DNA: TGCAGTGCTAGGTGGGGCGCCAGTGGCTACACCTTC. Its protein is CSARWGASGYTF.

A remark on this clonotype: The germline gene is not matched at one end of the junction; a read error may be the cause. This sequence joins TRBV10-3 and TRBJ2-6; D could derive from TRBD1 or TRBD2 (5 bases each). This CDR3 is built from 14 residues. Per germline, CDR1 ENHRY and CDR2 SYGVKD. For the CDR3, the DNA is TGTGCCATCAGCCCTAGCTCTGGGGCCAACGTCCTGATTTTC. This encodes CAISPSSGANVLIF.

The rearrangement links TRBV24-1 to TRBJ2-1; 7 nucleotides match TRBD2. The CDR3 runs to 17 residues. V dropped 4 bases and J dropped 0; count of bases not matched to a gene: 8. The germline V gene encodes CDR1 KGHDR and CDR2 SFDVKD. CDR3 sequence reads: CATSETGGLSSYNEQFF. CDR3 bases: TGTGCCACCAGTGAGACGGGAGGCCTCAGCTCCTACAATGAGCAGTTCTTC.

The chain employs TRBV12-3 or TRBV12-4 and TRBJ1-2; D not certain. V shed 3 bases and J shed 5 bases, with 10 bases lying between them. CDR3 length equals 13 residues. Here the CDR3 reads CASSFGVWYGYTF. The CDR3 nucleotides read TGTGCCAGCAGTTTCGGGGTATGGTATGGCTACACCTTC.

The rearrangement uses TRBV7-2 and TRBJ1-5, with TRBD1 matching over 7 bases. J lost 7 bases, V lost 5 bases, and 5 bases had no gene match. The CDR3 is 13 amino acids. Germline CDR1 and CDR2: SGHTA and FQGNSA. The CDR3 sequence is CASSPQGFQPQHF. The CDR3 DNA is TGTGCCAGCAGCCCACAGGGGTTCCAGCCCCAGCATTTT.

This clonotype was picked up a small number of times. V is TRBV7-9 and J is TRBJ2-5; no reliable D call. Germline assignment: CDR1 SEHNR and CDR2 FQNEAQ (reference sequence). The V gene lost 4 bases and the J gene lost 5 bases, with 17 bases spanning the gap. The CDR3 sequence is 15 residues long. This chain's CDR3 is CASSSRPRGHETQYF. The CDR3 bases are TGTGCCAGCAGCTCGCGGCCTCGAGGCCATGAGACCCAGTACTTC.

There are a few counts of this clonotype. Here the CDR3 reads CASSLGAWGASGTGELFF. The CDR3 DNA reads TGTGCCAGCAGCTTGGGGGCCTGGGGGGCCTCGGGAACCGGGGAGCTGTTTTTT. V is TRBV11-2 and J is TRBJ2-2, with D perhaps being TRBD1 or TRBD2 (6 bases each). Germline CDR1 reads SGHAT; CDR2 reads FQNNGV. This CDR3 is 18 amino acids long. V lost 3 bases and J 5 bases, leaving 22 bases between the germline ends.

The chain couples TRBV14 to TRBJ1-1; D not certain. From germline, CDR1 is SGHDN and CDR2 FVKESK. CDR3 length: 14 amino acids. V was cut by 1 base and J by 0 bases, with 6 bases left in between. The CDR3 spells CASSQGRVNTEAFF. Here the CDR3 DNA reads TGTGCCAGCAGCCAAGGGCGAGTGAACACTGAAGCTTTCTTT.

CDR3 nucleotide sequence: TGTGCCAGTAGCCTCCGGACTAGCGGGGAGCTGTTTTTT. Its protein is CASSLRTSGELFF. The rearrangement joins TRBV7-8 to TRBJ2-2, with 7 bases that match TRBD2. Germline CDR1 SGHVS, CDR2 FQNEAQ. The CDR3 extends over 13 amino acids. J gave up 7 bases and V 9 bases, and 8 bases lay outside the gene matches. Looking up the rest from reference TRBV7-8 and TRBJ2-2 gives the full variable domain: GAGVSQSPRYKVAKRGQDVALRCDPISGHVSLFWYQQALGQGPEFLTYFQNEAQLDKSGLPSDRFFAERPEGSVSTLKIQRTQQEDSAVYLCASSLRTSGELFFGEGSRLTVL.

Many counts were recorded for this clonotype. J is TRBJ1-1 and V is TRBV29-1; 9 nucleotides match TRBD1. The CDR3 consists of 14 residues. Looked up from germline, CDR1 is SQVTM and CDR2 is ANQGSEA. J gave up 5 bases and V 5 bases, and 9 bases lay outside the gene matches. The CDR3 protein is CSVSNRQGGTEAFF. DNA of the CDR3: TGCAGCGTTTCTAATAGACAGGGGGGTACTGAAGCTTTCTTT.

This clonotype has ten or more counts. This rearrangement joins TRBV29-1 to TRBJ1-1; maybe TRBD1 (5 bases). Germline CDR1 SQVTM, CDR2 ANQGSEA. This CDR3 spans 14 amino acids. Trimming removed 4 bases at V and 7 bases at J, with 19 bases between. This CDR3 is CSVVGGKGEGEAFF. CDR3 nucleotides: TGCAGCGTTGTGGGGGGAAAAGGGGAGGGTGAAGCTTTCTTT. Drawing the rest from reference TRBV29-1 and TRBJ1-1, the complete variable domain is SAVISQKPSRDICQRGTSLTIQCQVDSQVTMMFWYRQQPGQSLTLIATANQGSEATYESGFVIDKFPISRPNLTFSTLTVSNMSPEDSSIYLCSVVGGKGEGEAFFGQGTRLTVV.

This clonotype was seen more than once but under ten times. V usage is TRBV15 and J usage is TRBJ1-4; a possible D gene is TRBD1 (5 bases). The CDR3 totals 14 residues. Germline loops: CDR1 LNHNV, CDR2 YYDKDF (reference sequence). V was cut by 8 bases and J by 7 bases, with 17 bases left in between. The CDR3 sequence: CATSREGRREKLFF. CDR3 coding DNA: TGTGCCACCTCGAGAGAGGGACGTCGTGAAAAACTGTTTTTT.

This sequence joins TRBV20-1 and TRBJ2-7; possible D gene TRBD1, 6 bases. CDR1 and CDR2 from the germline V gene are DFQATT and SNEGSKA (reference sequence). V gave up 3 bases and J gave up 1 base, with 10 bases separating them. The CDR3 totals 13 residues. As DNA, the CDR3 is TGCAGTGCTAGGTATGGACAGTCCTACGAGCAGTACTTC. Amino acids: CSARYGQSYEQYF.

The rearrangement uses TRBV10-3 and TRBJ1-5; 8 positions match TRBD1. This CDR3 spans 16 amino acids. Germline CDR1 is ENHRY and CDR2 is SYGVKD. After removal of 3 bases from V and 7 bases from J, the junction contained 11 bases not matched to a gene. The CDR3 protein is CAISEGPDRVGQPQHF. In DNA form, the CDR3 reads TGTGCCATCAGTGAAGGACCGGACAGGGTAGGCCAGCCCCAGCATTTT.

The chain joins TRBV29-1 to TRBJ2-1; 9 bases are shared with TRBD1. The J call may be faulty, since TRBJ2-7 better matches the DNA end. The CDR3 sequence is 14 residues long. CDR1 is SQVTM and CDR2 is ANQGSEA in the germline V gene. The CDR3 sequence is CSVTGTGNYNEQYF. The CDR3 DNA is TGCAGCGTGACAGGGACAGGGAACTACAATGAGCAGTACTTC.

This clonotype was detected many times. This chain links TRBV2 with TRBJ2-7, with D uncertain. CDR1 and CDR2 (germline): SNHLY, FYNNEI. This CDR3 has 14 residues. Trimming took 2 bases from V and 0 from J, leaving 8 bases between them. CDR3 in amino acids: CASSERGVSYEQYF. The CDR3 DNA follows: TGTGCCAGCAGTGAAAGAGGAGTCTCCTACGAGCAGTACTTC.

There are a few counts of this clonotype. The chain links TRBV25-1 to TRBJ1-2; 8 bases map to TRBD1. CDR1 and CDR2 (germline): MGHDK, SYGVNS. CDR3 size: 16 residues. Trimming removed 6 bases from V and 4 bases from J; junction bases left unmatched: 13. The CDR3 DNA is TGTGCCAGCAGCTCCCTCCCAGGGACAGGCTTCTATGGCTACACCTTC. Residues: CASSSLPGTGFYGYTF.

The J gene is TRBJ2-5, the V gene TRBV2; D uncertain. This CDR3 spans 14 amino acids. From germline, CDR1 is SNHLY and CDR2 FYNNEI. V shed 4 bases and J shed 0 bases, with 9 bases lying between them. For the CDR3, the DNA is TGTGCCAGCAGTGGGCCTACCTACCAAGAGACCCAGTACTTC. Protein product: CASSGPTYQETQYF.

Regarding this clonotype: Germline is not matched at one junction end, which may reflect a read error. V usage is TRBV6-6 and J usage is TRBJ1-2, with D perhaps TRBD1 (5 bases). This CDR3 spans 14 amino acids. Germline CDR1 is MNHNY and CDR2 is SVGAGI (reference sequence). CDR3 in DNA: TGTGCCATCAGTGTATCGGAGGGGCGCTATGGCTACACCTTC. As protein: CAISVSEGRYGYTF.

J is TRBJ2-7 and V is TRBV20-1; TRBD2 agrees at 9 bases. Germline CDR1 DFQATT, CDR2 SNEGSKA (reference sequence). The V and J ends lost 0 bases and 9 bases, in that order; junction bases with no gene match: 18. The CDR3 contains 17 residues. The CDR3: CSARDPRRAGGAWGQYF. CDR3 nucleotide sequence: TGCAGTGCTAGAGACCCCCGGCGGGCGGGAGGGGCCTGGGGGCAGTACTTC.

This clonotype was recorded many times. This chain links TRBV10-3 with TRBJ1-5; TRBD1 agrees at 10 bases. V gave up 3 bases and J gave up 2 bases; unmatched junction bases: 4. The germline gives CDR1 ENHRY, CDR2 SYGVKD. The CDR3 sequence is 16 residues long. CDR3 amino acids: CAISESGTGGNQPQHF. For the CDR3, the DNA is TGTGCCATCAGTGAATCCGGGACAGGGGGCAATCAGCCCCAGCATTTT.

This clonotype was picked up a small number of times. CDR3 protein: CSVGDLSGANVLTF. As DNA, the CDR3 is TGCAGCGTAGGGGACCTCTCTGGGGCCAACGTCCTGACTTTC. The chain employs TRBV29-1 and TRBJ2-6, with D perhaps given as TRBD1 or TRBD2 (5 bases each). The CDR3 covers 14 residues. The V end lost 6 bases, the J end lost 0 bases, and 9 bases lay between the germline ends. The germline V gene has CDR1 SQVTM and CDR2 ANQGSEA.

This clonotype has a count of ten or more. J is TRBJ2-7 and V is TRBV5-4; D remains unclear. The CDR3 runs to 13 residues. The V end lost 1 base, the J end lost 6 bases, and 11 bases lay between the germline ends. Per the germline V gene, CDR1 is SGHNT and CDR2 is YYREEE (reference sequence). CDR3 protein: CASSLSLGPEQYF. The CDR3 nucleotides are TGTGCCAGCAGCTTGAGTTTGGGCCCCGAGCAGTACTTC.

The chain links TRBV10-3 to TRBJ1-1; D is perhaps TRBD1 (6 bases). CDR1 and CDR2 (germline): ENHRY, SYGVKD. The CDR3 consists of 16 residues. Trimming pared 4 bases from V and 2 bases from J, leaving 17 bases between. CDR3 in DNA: TGTGCCATCAGTGCGCAGGGGCGTGAGGGCAACACTGAAGCTTTCTTT. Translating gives CAISAQGREGNTEAFF.

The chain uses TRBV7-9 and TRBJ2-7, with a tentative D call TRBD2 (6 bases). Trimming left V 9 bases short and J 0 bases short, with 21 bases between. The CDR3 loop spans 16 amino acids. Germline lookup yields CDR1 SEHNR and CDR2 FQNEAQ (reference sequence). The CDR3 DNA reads TGTGCCAGTAGTATAGCGGCACTCCGGCACTCCTACGAGCAGTACTTC. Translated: CASSIAALRHSYEQYF.